The clone carrying this T cell receptor beta chain came up a few times. Its matching antigen is unknown. In the PCR, 60 Vbeta and 13 Jbeta primers were used. In the source study's methods: Later analysis identified some 88 million unique TCR beta chains, about 10 million shared. Here immunoSEQ multiplex PCR was the method, and the copy in TCRdb shows in-frame clones only, minus some. For V, J and clone size, that table is used; D and trimming come from the DNA. The table includes about 89,000 clones, 76% detected once. The sample originates from a study of cytomegalovirus exposure and HLA in healthy donors. Whole-study findings and limits: What TCR beta sequences reportedly achieved was accurate prediction of HLA-A and HLA-B alleles in most subjects.

Donors consisted of healthy bone marrow donors. The CDR3 is 15 residues long. Germline assignment: CDR1 MNHEY and CDR2 SMNVEV (reference sequence). V was trimmed by 1 base and J by 6 bases, leaving 12 bases between them. This chain links TRBV27 with TRBJ1-4; TRBD1 is a possible D gene (6 bases). The sequence was collected from a male donor in good health and CMV-seronegative. Material for sequencing was PBMCs. The CDR3 loop reads CASSLFRQGHEKLFF. CDR3 nucleotide sequence: TGTGCCAGCAGTTTATTCCGGCAGGGGCATGAAAAACTGTTTTTT.